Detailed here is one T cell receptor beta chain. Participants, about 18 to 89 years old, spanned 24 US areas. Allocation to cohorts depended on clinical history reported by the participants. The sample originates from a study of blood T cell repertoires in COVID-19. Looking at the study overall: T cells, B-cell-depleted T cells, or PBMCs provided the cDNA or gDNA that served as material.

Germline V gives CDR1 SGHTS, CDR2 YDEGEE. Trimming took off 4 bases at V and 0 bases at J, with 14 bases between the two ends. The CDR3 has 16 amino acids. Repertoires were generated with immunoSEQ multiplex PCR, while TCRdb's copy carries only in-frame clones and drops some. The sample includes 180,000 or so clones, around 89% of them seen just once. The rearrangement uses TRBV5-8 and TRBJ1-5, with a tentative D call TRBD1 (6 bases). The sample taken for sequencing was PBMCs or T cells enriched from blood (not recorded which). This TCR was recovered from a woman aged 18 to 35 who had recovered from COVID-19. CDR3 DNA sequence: TGTGCCAGCAGCATTTGGTGGGGGCATAGCAATCAGCCCCAGCATTTT. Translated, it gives CASSIWWGHSNQPQHF.